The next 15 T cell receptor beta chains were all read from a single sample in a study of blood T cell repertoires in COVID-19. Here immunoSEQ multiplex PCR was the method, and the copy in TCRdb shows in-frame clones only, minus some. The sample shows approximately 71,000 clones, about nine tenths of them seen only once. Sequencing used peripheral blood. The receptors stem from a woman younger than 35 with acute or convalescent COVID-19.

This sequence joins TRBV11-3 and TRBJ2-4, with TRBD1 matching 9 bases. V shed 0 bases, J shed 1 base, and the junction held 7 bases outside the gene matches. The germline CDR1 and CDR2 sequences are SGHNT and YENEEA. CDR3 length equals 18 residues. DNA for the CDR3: TGTGCCAGCAGCTTAGAGGAACAGGGGGCGCTGGCCAAAAACATTCAGTACTTC. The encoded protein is CASSLEEQGALAKNIQYF.

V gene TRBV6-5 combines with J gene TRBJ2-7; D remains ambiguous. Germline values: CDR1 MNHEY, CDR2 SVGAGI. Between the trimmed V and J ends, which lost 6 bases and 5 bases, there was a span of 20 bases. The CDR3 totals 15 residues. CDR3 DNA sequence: TGTGCCAGCAGCGGTCTCGGTGGCAGGTTCCACGAGCAGTACTTC. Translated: CASSGLGGRFHEQYF.

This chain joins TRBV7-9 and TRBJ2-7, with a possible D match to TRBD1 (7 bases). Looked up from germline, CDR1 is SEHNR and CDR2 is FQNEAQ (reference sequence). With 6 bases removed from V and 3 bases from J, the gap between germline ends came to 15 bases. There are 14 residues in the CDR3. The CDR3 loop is CASSVGGDSYEQYF. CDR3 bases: TGTGCCAGCAGTGTTGGCGGGGACAGCTACGAGCAGTACTTC.

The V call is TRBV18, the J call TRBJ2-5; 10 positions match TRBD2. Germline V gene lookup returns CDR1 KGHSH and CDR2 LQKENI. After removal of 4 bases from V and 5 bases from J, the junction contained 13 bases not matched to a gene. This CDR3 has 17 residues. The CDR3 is CASSLPAGGPADETQYF. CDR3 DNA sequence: TGTGCCAGCTCACTTCCAGCGGGAGGGCCCGCAGACGAGACCCAGTACTTC.

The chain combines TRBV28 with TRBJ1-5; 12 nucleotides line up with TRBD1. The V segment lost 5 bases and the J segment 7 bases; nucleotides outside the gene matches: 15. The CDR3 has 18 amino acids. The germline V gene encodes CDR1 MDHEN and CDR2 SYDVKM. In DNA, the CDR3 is TGTGCCAGCAGTCCGCTCACTCCGGGACAGGGGGCTTGGCAGCCCCAGCATTTT. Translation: CASSPLTPGQGAWQPQHF. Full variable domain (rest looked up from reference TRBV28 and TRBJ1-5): DVKVTQSSRYLVKRTGEKVFLECVQDMDHENMFWYRQDPGLGLRLIYFSYDVKMKEKGDIPEGYSVSREKKERFSLILESASTNQTSMYLCASSPLTPGQGAWQPQHFGDGTRLSIL.

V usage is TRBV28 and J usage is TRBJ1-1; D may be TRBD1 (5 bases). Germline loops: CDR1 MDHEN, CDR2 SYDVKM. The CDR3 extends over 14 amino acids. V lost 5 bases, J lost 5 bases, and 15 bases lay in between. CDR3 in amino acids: CASSQPSRGTEAFF. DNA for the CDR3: TGTGCCAGCAGTCAACCCTCCCGGGGGACTGAAGCTTTCTTT.

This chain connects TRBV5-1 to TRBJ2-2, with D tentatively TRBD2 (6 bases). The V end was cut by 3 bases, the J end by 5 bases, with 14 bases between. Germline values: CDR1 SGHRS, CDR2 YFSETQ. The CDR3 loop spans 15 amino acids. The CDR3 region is CASSSRGSETGELFF. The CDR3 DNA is TGCGCCAGCAGCTCCCGGGGGTCGGAGACCGGGGAGCTGTTTTTT. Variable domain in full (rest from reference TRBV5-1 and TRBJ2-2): KAGVTQTPRYLIKTRGQQVTLSCSPISGHRSVSWYQQTPGQGLQFLFEYFSETQRNKGNFPGRFSGRQFSNSRSEMNVSTLELGDSALYLCASSSRGSETGELFFGEGSRLTVL.

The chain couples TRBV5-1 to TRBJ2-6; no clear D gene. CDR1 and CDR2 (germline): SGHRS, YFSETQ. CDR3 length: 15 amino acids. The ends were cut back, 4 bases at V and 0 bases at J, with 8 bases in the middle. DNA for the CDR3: TGCGCCAGCAGCGAGTTCGCCTCTGGGGCCAACGTCCTGACTTTC. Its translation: CASSEFASGANVLTF.

CDR3 protein: CASRQPPDRGYNEQFF. DNA of the CDR3: TGTGCCAGCCGCCAACCTCCGGACAGGGGATACAATGAGCAGTTCTTC. This chain joins TRBV6-2 or TRBV6-3 and TRBJ2-1; 9 bases are shared with TRBD1. Losses at the gene ends were 8 bases for V and 4 bases for J; bases not matched to a gene: 12. This CDR3 is built from 16 residues. Per germline, CDR1 MNHEY and CDR2 SVGEGT.

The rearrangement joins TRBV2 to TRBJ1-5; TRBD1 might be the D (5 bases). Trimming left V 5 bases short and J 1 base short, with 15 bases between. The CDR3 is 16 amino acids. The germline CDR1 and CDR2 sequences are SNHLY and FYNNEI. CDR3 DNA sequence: TGTGCCAGCAGTCAACGGGGGGGTCAGAGCAATCAGCCCCAGCATTTT. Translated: CASSQRGGQSNQPQHF.

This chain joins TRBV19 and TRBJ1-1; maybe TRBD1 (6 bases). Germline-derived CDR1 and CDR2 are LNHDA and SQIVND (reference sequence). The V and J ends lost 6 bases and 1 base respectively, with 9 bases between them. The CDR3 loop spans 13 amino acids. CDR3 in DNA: TGTGCCAGTAGAGGGACAAGGAACACTGAAGCTTTCTTT. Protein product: CASRGTRNTEAFF.

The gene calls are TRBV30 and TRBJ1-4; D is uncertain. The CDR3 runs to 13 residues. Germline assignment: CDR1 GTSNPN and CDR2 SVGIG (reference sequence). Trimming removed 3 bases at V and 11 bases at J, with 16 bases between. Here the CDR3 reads CAWSLRGGSKLFF. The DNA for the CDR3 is TGTGCCTGGAGCCTACGGGGAGGGAGTAAACTGTTTTTT.

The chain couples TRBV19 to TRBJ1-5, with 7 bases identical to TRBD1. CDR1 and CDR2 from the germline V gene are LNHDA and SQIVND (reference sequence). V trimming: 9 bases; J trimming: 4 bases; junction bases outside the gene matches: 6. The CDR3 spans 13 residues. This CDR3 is CASRTGSNQPQHF. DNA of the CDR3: TGTGCCAGCAGGACAGGTTCTAATCAGCCCCAGCATTTT.

This CDR3 reads CASSQDIQAPYEQYF. The CDR3 coding sequence is TGCGCCAGCAGCCAAGATATACAGGCCCCCTACGAGCAGTACTTC. The chain joins TRBV4-3 to TRBJ2-7; D perhaps matches TRBD1 (5 bases). The CDR3 is 15 residues long. V lost 0 bases to trimming and J lost 2 bases, with 11 bases between them. Looked up from germline, CDR1 is LGHNA and CDR2 is YSLEER.

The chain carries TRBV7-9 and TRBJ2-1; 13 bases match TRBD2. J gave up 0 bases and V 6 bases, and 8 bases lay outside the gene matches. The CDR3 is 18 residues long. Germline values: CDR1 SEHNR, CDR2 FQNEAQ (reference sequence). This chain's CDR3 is CASSPRTSGRISYNEQFF. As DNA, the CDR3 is TGTGCCAGCAGTCCTAGGACTAGCGGGAGAATCTCCTACAATGAGCAGTTCTTC.